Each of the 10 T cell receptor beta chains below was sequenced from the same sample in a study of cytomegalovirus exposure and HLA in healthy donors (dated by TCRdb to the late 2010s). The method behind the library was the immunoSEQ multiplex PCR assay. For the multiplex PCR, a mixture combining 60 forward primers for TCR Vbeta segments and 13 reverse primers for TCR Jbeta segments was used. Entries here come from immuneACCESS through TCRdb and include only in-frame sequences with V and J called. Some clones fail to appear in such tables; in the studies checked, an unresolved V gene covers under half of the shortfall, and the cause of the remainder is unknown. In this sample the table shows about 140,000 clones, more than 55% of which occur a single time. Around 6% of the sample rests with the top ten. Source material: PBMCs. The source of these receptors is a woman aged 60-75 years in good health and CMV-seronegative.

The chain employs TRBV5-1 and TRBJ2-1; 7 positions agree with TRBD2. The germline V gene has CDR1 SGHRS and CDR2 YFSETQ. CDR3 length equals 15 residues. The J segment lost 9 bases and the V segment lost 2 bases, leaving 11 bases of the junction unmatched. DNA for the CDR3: TGCGCCAGCAGCTTCCGGGACTACGACAGAGGTGAGCAGTTCTTC. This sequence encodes CASSFRDYDRGEQFF.

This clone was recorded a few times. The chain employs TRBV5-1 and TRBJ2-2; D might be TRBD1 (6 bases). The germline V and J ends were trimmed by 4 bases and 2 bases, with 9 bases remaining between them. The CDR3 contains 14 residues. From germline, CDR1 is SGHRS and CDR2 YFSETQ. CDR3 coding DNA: TGCGCCAGCAGCGGGGGACACAACACCGGGGAGCTGTTTTTT. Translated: CASSGGHNTGELFF.

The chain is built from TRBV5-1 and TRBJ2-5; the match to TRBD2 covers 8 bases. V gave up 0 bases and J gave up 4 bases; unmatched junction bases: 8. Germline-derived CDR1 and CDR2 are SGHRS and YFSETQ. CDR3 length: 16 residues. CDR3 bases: TGCGCCAGCAGCTTGGTGCCAGCGGGAGCGCGAGAGACCCAGTACTTC. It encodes CASSLVPAGARETQYF.

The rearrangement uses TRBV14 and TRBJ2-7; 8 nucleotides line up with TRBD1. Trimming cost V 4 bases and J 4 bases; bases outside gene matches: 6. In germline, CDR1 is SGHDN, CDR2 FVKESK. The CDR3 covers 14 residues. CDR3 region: CASSPGGNFYEQYF. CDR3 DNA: TGTGCCAGCAGCCCAGGGGGCAACTTTTACGAGCAGTACTTC. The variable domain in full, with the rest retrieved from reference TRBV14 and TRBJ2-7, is EAGVTQFPSHSVIEKGQTVTLRCDPISGHDNLYWYRRVMGKEIKFLLHFVKESKQDESGMPNNRFLAERTGGTYSTLKVQPAELEDSGVYFCASSPGGNFYEQYFGPGTRLTVT.

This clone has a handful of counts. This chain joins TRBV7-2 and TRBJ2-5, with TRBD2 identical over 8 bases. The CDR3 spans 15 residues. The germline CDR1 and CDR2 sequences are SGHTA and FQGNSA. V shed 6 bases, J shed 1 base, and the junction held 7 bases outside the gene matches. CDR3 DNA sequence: TGTGCCAGCAGTAGAACTAGCGGCCCCCAAGAGACCCAGTACTTC. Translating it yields CASSRTSGPQETQYF.

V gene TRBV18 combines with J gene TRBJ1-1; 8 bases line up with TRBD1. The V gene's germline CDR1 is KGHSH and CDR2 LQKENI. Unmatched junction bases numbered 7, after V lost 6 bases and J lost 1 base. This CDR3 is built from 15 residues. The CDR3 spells CASSRGQGANTEAFF. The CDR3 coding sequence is TGTGCCAGCTCCCGGGGCCAGGGGGCGAACACTGAAGCTTTCTTT.

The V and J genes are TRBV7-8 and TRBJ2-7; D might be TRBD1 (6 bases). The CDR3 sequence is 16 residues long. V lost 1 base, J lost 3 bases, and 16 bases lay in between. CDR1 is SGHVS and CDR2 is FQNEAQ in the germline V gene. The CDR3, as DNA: TGTGCCAGCAGCTTAGGTGGAACGGGACATCACTACGAGCAGTACTTC. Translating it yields CASSLGGTGHHYEQYF.

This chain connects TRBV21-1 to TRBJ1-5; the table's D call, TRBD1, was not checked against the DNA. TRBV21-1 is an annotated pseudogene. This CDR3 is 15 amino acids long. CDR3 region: CASSKYRQGNQPQHF. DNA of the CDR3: TGTGCCAGCAGCAAATACCGACAGGGGAATCAGCCCCAGCATTTT.

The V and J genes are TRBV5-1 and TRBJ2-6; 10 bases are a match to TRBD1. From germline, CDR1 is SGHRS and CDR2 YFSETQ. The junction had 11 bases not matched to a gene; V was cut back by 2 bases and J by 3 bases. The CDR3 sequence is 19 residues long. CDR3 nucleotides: TGCGCCAGCAGCTTTCTTTCCCGACAGGGGGCCAGTGGGGCCAACGTCCTGACTTTC. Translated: CASSFLSRQGASGANVLTF.

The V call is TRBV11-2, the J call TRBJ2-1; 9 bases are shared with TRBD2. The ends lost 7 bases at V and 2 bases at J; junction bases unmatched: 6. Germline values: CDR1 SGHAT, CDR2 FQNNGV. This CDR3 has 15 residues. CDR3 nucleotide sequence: TGTGCCAGCACCGTACGACTAGCGGCCTACAATGAGCAGTTCTTC. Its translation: CASTVRLAAYNEQFF.